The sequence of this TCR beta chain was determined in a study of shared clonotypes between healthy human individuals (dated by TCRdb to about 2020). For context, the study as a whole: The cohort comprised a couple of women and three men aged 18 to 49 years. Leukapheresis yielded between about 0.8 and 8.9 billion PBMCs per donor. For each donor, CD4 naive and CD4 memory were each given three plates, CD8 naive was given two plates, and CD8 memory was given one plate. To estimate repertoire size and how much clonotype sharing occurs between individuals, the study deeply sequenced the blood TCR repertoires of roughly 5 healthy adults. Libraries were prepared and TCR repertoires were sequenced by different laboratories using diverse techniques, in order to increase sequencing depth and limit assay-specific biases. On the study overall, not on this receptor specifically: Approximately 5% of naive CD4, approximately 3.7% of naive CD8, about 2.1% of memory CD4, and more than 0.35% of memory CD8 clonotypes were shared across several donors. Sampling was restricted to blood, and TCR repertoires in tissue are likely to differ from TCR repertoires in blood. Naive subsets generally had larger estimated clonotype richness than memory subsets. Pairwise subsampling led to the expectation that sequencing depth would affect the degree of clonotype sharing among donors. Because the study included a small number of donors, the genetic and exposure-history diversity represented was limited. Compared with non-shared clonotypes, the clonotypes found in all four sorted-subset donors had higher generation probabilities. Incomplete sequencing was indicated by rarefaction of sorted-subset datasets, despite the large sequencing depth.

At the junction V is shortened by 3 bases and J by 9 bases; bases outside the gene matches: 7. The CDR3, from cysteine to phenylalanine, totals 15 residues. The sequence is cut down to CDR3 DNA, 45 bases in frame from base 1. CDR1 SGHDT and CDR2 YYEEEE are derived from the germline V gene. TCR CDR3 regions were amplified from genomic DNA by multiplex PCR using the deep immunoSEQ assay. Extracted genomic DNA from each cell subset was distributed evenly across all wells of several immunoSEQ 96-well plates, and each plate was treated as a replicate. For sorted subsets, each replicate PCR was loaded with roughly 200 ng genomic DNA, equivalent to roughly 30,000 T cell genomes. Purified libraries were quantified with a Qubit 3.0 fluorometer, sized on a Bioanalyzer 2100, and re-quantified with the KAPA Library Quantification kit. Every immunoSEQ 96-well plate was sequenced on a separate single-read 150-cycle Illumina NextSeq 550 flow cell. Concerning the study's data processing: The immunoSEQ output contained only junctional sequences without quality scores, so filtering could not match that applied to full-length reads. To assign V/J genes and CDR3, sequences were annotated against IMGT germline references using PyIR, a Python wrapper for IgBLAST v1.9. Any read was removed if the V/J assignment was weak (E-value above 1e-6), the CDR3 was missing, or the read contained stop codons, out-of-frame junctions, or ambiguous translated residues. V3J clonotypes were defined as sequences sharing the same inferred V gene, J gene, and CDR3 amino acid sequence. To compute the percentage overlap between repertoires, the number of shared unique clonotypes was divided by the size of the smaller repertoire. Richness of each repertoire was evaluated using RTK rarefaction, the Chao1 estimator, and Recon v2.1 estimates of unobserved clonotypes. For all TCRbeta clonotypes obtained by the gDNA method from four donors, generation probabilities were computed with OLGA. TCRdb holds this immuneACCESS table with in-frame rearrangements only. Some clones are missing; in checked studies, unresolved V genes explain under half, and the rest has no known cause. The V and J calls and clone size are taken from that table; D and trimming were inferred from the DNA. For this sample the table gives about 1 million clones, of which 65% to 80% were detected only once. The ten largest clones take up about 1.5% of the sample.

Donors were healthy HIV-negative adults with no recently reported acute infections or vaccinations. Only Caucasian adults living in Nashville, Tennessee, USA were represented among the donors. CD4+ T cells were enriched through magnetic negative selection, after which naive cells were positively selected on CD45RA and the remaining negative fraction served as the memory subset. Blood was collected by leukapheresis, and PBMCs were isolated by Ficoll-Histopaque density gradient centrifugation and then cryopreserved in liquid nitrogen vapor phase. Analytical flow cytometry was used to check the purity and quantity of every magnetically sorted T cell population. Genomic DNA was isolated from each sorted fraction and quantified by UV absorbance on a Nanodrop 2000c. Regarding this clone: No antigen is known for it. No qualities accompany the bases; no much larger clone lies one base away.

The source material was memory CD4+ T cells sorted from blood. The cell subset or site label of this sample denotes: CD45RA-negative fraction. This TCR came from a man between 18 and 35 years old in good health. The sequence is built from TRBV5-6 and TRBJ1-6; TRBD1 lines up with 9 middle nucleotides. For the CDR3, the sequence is CASSSRDRDLSPLHF. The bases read TGTGCCAGCAGCTCGAGGGACAGGGACCTTTCACCCCTCCACTTT.